The TCR beta chain described here comes from a study of blood T cells in healthy people across ages. Study-level results: Because sorting was not performed, PBMCs prevented conclusive naive versus antigen-experienced comparison.

This CDR3 has 14 amino acids. CDR1 and CDR2 (germline): DFQATT, SNEGSKA (reference sequence). Regarding this clonotype: As yet, its antigen is unknown.

A second PCR, run for about 6 to 12 cycles, used a sample-barcoded 5' primer plus a J-beta primer mix. TCRdb re-derived calls from the 5' RACE reads in MiXCR, one entry per CDR3 protein. The sample lists roughly 830,000 distinct CDR3 sequences; roughly 60% were seen once. The sample consisted of blood. The rearrangement joins TRBV20-1 to TRBJ2-1; D ambiguous. TRBJ2-7 explains the end of the DNA better; the J call may be wrong. The receptor comes from a young man in good health. The CDR3: CSAPTRDPQEEQYF. The CDR3 DNA reads as TGCAGTGCCCCCACTCGTGATCCCCAGGAGGAGCAGTACTTC.